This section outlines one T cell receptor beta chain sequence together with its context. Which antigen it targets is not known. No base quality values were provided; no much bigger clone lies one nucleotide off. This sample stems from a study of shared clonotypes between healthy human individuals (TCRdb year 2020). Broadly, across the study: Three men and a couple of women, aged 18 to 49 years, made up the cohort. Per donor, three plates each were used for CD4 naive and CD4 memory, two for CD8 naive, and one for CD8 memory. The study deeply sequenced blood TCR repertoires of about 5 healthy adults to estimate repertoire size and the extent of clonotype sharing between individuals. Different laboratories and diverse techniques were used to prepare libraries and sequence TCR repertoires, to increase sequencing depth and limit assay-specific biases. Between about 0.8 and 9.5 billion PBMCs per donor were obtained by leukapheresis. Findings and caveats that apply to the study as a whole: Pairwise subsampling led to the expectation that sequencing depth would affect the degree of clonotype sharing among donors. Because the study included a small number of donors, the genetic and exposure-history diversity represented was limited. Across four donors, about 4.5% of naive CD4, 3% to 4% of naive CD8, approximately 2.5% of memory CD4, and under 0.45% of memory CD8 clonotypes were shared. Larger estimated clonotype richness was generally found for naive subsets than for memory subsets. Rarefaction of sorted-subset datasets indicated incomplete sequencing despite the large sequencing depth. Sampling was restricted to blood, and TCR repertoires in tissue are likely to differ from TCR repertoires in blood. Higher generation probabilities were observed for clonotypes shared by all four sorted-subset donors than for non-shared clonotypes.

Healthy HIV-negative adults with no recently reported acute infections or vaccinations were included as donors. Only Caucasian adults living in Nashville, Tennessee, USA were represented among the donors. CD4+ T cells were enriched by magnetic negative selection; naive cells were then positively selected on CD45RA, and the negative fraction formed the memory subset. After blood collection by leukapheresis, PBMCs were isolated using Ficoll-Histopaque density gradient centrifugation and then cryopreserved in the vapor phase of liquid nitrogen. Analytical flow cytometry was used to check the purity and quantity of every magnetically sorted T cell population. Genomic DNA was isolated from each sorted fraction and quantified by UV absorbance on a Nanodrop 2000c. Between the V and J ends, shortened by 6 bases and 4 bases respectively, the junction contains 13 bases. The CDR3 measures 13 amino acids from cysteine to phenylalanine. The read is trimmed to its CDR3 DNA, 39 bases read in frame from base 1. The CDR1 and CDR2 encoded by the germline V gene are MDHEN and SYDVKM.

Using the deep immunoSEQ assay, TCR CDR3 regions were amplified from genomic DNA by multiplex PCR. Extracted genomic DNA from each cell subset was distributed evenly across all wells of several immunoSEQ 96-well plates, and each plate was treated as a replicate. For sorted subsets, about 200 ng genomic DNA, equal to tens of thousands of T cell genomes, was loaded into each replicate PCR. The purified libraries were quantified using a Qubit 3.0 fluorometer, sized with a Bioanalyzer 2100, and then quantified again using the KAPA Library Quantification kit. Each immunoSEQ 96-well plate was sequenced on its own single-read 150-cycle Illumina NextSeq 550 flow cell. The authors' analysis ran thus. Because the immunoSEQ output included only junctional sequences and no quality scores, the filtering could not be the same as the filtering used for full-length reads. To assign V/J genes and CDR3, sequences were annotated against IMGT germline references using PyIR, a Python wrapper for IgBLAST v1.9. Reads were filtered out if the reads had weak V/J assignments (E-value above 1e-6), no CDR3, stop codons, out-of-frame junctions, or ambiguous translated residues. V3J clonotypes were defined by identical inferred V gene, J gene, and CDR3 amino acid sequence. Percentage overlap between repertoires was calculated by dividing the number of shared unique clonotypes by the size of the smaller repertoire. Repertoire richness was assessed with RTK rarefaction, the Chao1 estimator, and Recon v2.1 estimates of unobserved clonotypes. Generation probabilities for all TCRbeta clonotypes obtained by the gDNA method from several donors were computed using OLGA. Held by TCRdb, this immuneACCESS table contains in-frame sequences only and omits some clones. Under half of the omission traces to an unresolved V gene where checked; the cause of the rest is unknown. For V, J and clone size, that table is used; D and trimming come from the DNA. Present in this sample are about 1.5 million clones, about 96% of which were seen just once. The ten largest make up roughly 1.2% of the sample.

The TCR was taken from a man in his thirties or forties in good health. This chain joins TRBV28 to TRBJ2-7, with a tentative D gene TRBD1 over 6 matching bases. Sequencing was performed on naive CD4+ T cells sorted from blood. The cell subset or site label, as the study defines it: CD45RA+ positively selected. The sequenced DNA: TGTGCCAGCAGGGCCGGGACACCGTACGAGCAGTACTTC. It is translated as CASRAGTPYEQYF.